Following are 11 T cell receptor beta chains from one sample sequenced in a study of PD-1 blockade in mismatch repair-deficient tumors. The repertoire was sequenced with immunoSEQ multiplex PCR; TCRdb's copy has only in-frame clones and lacks some. The sample lists over 100,000 clones, roughly 80% seen once, with 4.5% to 5.5% in the top ten. This sample comprised peripheral blood, obtained about 60 weeks after starting pembrolizumab. The receptor set was obtained from an adult with mismatch repair-deficient cancer.

V gene TRBV6-5 combines with J gene TRBJ1-5; 10 bases are a match to TRBD1. Trimming at V came to 0 bases and at J to 6 bases, leaving 2 bases not matched to a gene. The CDR3 consists of 15 residues. From germline, CDR1 is MNHEY and CDR2 SVGAGI. CDR3 bases: TGTGCCAGCAGTTACTCCGGGGACAGGGGTCAGCCCCAGCATTTT. It translates to CASSYSGDRGQPQHF.

CDR3 sequence: CASSPRQGRGLETQYF. Here the CDR3 DNA reads TGTGCCAGCAGCCCACGACAGGGGAGAGGGTTAGAGACCCAGTACTTC. The chain uses TRBV11-2 and TRBJ2-5, with 8 bases aligning to TRBD1. Germline lookup yields CDR1 SGHAT and CDR2 FQNNGV. The J segment lost 4 bases and the V segment lost 5 bases, leaving 12 bases of the junction unmatched. The CDR3 contains 16 residues.

This clone was counted a few times. The gene calls are TRBV6-1 and TRBJ2-1; tentatively, D is TRBD2 (5 bases). This CDR3 has 15 amino acids. Trimming took off 7 bases at V and 0 bases at J, with 13 bases between the two ends. The germline V gene has CDR1 MNHNS and CDR2 SASEGT. DNA for the CDR3: TGTGCCAGCATCATAGCGTTAAGCTCCTACAATGAGCAGTTCTTC. It translates to CASIIALSSYNEQFF.

This clone was observed a few times. V gene TRBV23-1 combines with J gene TRBJ1-5; D is perhaps TRBD1 (5 bases). TRBV23-1 is an open reading frame whose function is uncertain. V lost 1 base to trimming and J lost 4 bases, with 8 bases between them. This CDR3 spans 14 amino acids. CDR3 in amino acids: CASSQWDLNQPQHF. The DNA of the CDR3 is TGCGCCAGCAGTCAATGGGACCTTAATCAGCCCCAGCATTTT.

This clone was counted a single time. The chain recombines TRBV9 with TRBJ2-7; D might be TRBD2 (5 bases). Germline V gene lookup returns CDR1 SGDLS and CDR2 YYNGEE. Trimming stripped 1 base from V and 0 bases from J, with 11 bases between. This CDR3 comprises 15 residues. The CDR3 nucleotides are TGTGCCAGCAGCGTACGGGGTACGAGCTCCTACGAGCAGTACTTC. Translation: CASSVRGTSSYEQYF.

This clone was recorded only once. The gene calls are TRBV2 and TRBJ2-7; D possibly corresponds to TRBD2 (5 bases). The CDR3 spans 14 residues. V was trimmed by 8 bases and J by 0 bases, leaving 14 bases between them. CDR1 is SNHLY, CDR2 FYNNEI, per germline. The DNA of the CDR3 is TGTGCCAGCCGGAGGACTGAGAGCTCCTACGAGCAGTACTTC. The encoded protein is CASRRTESSYEQYF.

This chain links TRBV10-2 with TRBJ2-1; 10 bases map to TRBD2. Trimming at V came to 6 bases and at J to 9 bases, leaving 20 bases not matched to a gene. CDR3 length: 18 amino acids. Germline loops: CDR1 WSHSY, CDR2 SAAADI. The CDR3 here is CASSLVAGGAAAWGEQFF. The CDR3, as DNA: TGCGCCAGCAGCTTGGTAGCGGGAGGCGCCGCGGCGTGGGGTGAGCAGTTCTTC.

This clone was found a few times. The chain links TRBV5-6 to TRBJ2-1, with TRBD2 matching over 7 bases. The germline V gene has CDR1 SGHDT and CDR2 YYEEEE. V lost 0 bases to trimming and J lost 5 bases; unmatched junction nucleotides: 5. The CDR3 loop spans 15 amino acids. CDR3 nucleotide sequence: TGTGCCAGCAGCTTGGTGACTAGCCAAAACAATGAGCAGTTCTTC. Protein sequence: CASSLVTSQNNEQFF.

The chain links TRBV14 to TRBJ2-7; 10 nucleotides line up with TRBD1. The V gene end was trimmed by 1 base and the J gene end by 7 bases; junction bases not matched to a gene: 1. The CDR3 is 13 residues long. Per the germline V gene, CDR1 is SGHDN and CDR2 is FVKESK. The CDR3 DNA is TGTGCCAGCAGCCAAGGGACAGGGGGGGAGCAGTACTTC. Translating it yields CASSQGTGGEQYF.

The V call is TRBV30, the J call TRBJ1-1; a possible D gene is TRBD1 (5 bases). CDR1 GTSNPN and CDR2 SVGIG come from the germline V gene (reference sequence). The CDR3 extends over 12 amino acids. Trimming shortened V by 5 bases and J by 1 base, and 8 bases separated the two germline ends. This CDR3 is CAWGQGNTEAFF. CDR3 nucleotides: TGTGCCTGGGGACAAGGGAACACTGAAGCTTTCTTT.

V usage is TRBV6-1 and J usage is TRBJ1-1; D might be TRBD1 (6 bases). Trimming left V 7 bases short and J 5 bases short, with 20 bases between. The CDR3 runs to 15 residues. The germline V gene encodes CDR1 MNHNS and CDR2 SASEGT. The CDR3 is CASTPLGGVMTEAFF. The DNA for the CDR3 is TGTGCCAGCACCCCCCTAGGGGGGGTTATGACTGAAGCTTTCTTT.